These T cell receptor beta chains were read from a single sample in a study of cytomegalovirus exposure and HLA in healthy donors. The data were produced by immunoSEQ multiplex PCR, yet TCRdb's version contains in-frame clones alone and is incomplete. The profile shows approximately 140,000 clones, around three quarters of them singletons. Sequencing was carried out using PBMCs. All receptors derive from a man aged 35-49 years in good health and CMV-seronegative. Both conserved end residues are trimmed from each CDR3.

>12|TRBJ2-5|TRBV5-6
ASSLMTGQETQY
>12|TRBJ1-2|TRBV5-4
ASSLDKGAVGYT
>10|TRBJ1-5|TRBV30
AWSVGLRPQH
>13|TRBJ2-5|TRBV6-5
ASSRFGGGLRTQY
>13|-|TRBV27
ASSLLSGRIHEQY
>16|TRBJ1-1|TRBV7-9
ASTLGQGALPPNTEAF
>18|TRBJ2-1|TRBV10-1
ASSESGPPRQGGSYNEQF
>14|TRBJ2-1|TRBV27
ASSFDVAGGPHEQF
>14|TRBJ2-2|TRBV14
ASSVDRGLNTGELF
>12|TRBJ1-5|TRBV2
ASSVGQGNQPQH
>12|TRBJ2-7|TRBV28
ASSLWGGSYEQY
>13|TRBJ2-1|TRBV6-4
ASSSLAGGLNEQF
>16|TRBJ2-1|TRBV15
ATSRANLPSGPNNEQF
>16|TRBJ2-7|TRBV9
ASSGRLAAGAVPYEQY
>13|TRBJ2-3|TRBV2
ASRESGTQTDTQY
>13|TRBJ1-1|TRBV5-8
ASSRLIDLNTEAF
>12|TRBJ2-3|TRBV21-1
ASVDRGNTDTQY
>13|TRBJ2-5|TRBV9
ASSVASSGATSQY
>14|TRBJ2-3|TRBV10-3
AISRTSGGAADTQY
>12|TRBJ1-2|TRBV30
AWSVRERVGGYT
>11|TRBJ2-3|TRBV5-4
ASSGEEEDTQY
>12|TRBJ2-3|TRBV10-1
ASSVTMCADTQY
>13|TRBJ1-2|TRBV6-1
ASSPGTARIYGYT
>9|TRBJ1-2|TRBV30
QIGLSNGYT
>14|TRBJ1-4|TRBV28
ASTTPEGATNEKLF
>14|TRBJ2-2|TRBV6-5
ASSYLGQGDTGELF
>12|TRBJ2-7|TRBV19
ASSQGGGSYEQY
>13|TRBJ2-1|TRBV7-3
ASSLEAGGIGEQF
>13|TRBJ2-1|TRBV4-1
ASSQVRGSHNEQF
>13|TRBJ2-3|TRBV7-8
ASSLREGGTDTQY
>16|-|TRBV27
ASAGGLAGAFSQSEQY
>11|TRBJ1-2|TRBV19
ASTPDRNYGYT
>13|TRBJ2-5|TRBV2
ASSEELAAQETQY
>13|TRBJ2-5|TRBV5-1
ASSLETGMQETQY
>16|TRBJ2-5|TRBV5-1
ASSLRHSGTGGAETQY